This TCR beta chain was sequenced in a study of beta chain features in type 1 diabetes. General study results and limits: There was a moderate but significant shortening of TCRB CDR3s in all four CD4+ subsets of Type 1 diabetes patients. Compared with healthy donors, patients appeared to share more similar naive, central memory and regulatory TCRB repertoires.

CDR3 length: 16 amino acids. Germline loops: CDR1 MNHEY, CDR2 SVGAGI. V was clipped by 2 bases and J by 0 bases, with 13 bases between them. Expressed TCRB transcripts were sequenced, since all the RNA that had been isolated was reverse transcribed. Clones were read by immunoSEQ multiplex PCR, and TCRdb kept only the in-frame ones, dropping some. The sample has around 280,000 clones, 14% to 15% seen once. The collection from each donor was one heparinised blood draw averaging approximately 110 mL. This clone turned up a few times. The antigen is undetermined. The sequenced material came from naive CD4+ T cells from blood. This clonotype was obtained from a man aged 18 to 29 with type 1 diabetes. This chain links TRBV6-5 with TRBJ1-1; tentative D call: TRBD1 (6 bases). CDR3 sequence: CASSYLARGMNTEAFF. Here the CDR3 DNA reads TGTGCCAGCAGTTACCTCGCCAGGGGCATGAACACTGAAGCTTTCTTT.